One and the same sample provided the 17 T cell receptor beta chains below, sequenced in a study of CD8 T cells in Susac syndrome (dated by TCRdb to about 2019). The library relied on the immunoSEQ multiplex PCR assay. RNA was extracted using the RNeasy kit, and roughly 0.5 to 1 microgram was reverse transcribed with random hexamers. TCRdb trimmed public reads at Q25 via fastp, called clones via MiXCR and kept in-frame beta chains. Entries that share a CDR3 protein sequence are merged under the most common genes and DNA. This sample is represented by approximately 190,000 distinct CDR3 sequences; 90% to 96% of them were singletons. Approximately 0.098% of the sample is held by the ten biggest clonotypes. The sample was CD4+ T cells from PBMCs. The receptors derive from a human donor with Susac syndrome.

In this sample, this clonotype turned up once. This rearrangement joins TRBV30 to TRBJ2-1; tentatively, D is TRBD2 (5 bases). Trimming removed 0 bases at V and 2 bases at J, with 11 bases between. The CDR3 has 15 residues. Looked up from germline, CDR1 is GTSNPN and CDR2 is SVGIG (reference sequence). The CDR3 sequence: CAWSVKGVAYNEQFF. CDR3 nucleotides: TGTGCCTGGAGTGTTAAGGGAGTTGCCTACAATGAGCAGTTCTTC.

The chain couples TRBV12-3 or TRBV12-4 to TRBJ1-2, with TRBD1 identical over 7 bases. V shed 0 bases, J shed 2 bases, and the junction held 3 bases outside the gene matches. This CDR3 comprises 15 residues. The CDR3 DNA is TGTGCCAGCAGTTTAGCAACAGGGGCCAACTATGGCTACACCTTC. Its protein is CASSLATGANYGYTF.

This clonotype was seen just once. The chain is built from TRBV29-1 and TRBJ2-3; TRBD2 aligns across 7 bases. Germline V gene data show CDR1 as SQVTM and CDR2 as ANQGSEA. The J segment lost 4 bases and the V segment lost 6 bases, leaving 7 bases of the junction unmatched. The CDR3 length is 13 residues. CDR3 residues: CSVASGSADTQYF. DNA of the CDR3: TGCAGCGTGGCTAGCGGTTCCGCAGATACGCAGTATTTT.

This rearrangement joins TRBV6-1 to TRBJ1-5; TRBD1 is a possible D gene (6 bases). Germline V CDR1 and CDR2: MNHNS, SASEGT. V was cut by 5 bases and J by 13 bases, with 12 bases left in between. The CDR3 length is 11 residues. CDR3: CASSSQGIQHF. In DNA form, the CDR3 reads TGTGCCAGCAGTTCACAGGGAATTCAGCATTTT.

This chain links TRBV11-1 with TRBJ2-3; a weak D match, TRBD1 (5 bases). CDR3 size: 14 residues. Germline V gene lookup returns CDR1 SGHAT and CDR2 FQDESV (reference sequence). Deletions cut 3 bases from V and 2 bases from J, with 9 bases between. The CDR3 region has the DNA TGTGCCAGCAGCTTCACAGGAAACACAGATACGCAGTATTTT. Encoded protein: CASSFTGNTDTQYF.

The chain carries TRBV14 and TRBJ2-5; D is unclear. Germline V gene sequence: CDR1 SGHDN, CDR2 FVKESK. V lost 4 bases and J 5 bases, leaving 11 bases between the germline ends. The CDR3 loop spans 13 amino acids. The CDR3 loop is CASSPIRMETQYF. The CDR3 DNA follows: TGTGCCAGCAGCCCGATCAGGATGGAGACCCAGTACTTC.

The rearrangement links TRBV10-3 to TRBJ1-1; the D is unclear. The V gene's germline CDR1 is ENHRY and CDR2 SYGVKD. This CDR3 has 12 residues. The germline V and J ends were trimmed by 6 bases and 6 bases, with 11 bases remaining between them. For the CDR3, the DNA is TGTGCCATCAGGATTGTGCGCCCTGAAGCTTTCTTT. Protein product: CAIRIVRPEAFF.

The V gene is TRBV9, the J gene TRBJ2-1; D possibly uses TRBD1 or TRBD2 (5 bases each). Germline V lookup: CDR1 SGDLS, CDR2 YYNGEE. The CDR3 extends over 12 amino acids. V lost 0 bases to trimming and J lost 10 bases, with 8 bases between them. The CDR3 DNA sequence: TGTGCCAGCAGCGTAGTCGAGGGGGAGCAGTTCTTC. This gives the protein CASSVVEGEQFF.

The chain recombines TRBV9 with TRBJ2-3; D unresolved. Per germline, CDR1 SGDLS and CDR2 YYNGEE. CDR3 length: 15 amino acids. V shed 4 bases and J shed 4 bases, with 16 bases lying between them. CDR3 nucleotide sequence: TGTGCCAGCAGCTCACAAGGGCTCCTGCCAGATACGCAGTATTTT. Translated, it gives CASSSQGLLPDTQYF.

This clonotype was detected once. The V and J genes are TRBV30 and TRBJ2-3, with 7 nucleotides matching TRBD2. CDR1 and CDR2 from the germline V gene are GTSNPN and SVGIG (reference sequence). The CDR3 runs to 14 residues. Trimming removed 5 bases from V and 0 bases from J; junction bases left unmatched: 5. CDR3 DNA sequence: TGTGCCTGGGGACTAGGAACTAGCACAGATACGCAGTATTTT. Encoded protein: CAWGLGTSTDTQYF.

This chain connects TRBV7-2 to TRBJ2-1; 16 nucleotides align to TRBD2. The CDR3 totals 15 residues. J lost 7 bases, V lost 9 bases, and 6 bases had no gene match. CDR1 is SGHTA, CDR2 FQGNSA, per germline. Here the CDR3 reads CARGTSGGAWNEQFF. DNA of the CDR3: TGTGCCAGAGGGACTAGCGGGGGGGCCTGGAATGAGCAGTTCTTC.

The chain couples TRBV7-3 to TRBJ2-1; TRBD2 is a possible D gene (6 bases). The CDR3 runs 13 residues. The V end was cut by 6 bases, the J end by 7 bases, with 13 bases between. Germline V gene sequence: CDR1 SGHTA, CDR2 FQGTGA. This chain's CDR3 is CASSGGIRNEQFF. Here the CDR3 DNA reads TGTGCCAGCAGTGGAGGGATTAGGAATGAGCAGTTCTTC. Variable domain in full (rest from reference TRBV7-3 and TRBJ2-1): GAGVSQTPSNKVTEKGKYVELRCDPISGHTALYWYRQSLGQGPEFLIYFQGTGAADDSGLPNDRFFAVRPEGSVSTLKIQRTERGDSAVYLCASSGGIRNEQFFGPGTRLTVL.

The chain combines TRBV12-3 or TRBV12-4 with TRBJ2-5; D remains ambiguous. This CDR3 is built from 11 residues. V lost 4 bases and J lost 7, with 7 bases in between. CDR3 in amino acids: CASSSEWTQYF. The CDR3 DNA sequence: TGTGCCAGCAGTTCGGAATGGACCCAGTACTTC.

The V gene is TRBV6-1, the J gene TRBJ2-1; TRBD2 might be the D (6 bases). Germline CDR1 MNHNS, CDR2 SASEGT. V was cut by 8 bases and J by 8 bases, with 19 bases left in between. The CDR3 runs 14 residues. CDR3 region: CASALGRGSDEQFF. CDR3 bases: TGTGCCAGCGCCTTAGGCCGGGGGAGCGATGAGCAGTTCTTC.

The genes are TRBV30 and TRBJ1-1, with TRBD1 matching over 7 bases. The CDR3 is 13 amino acids. Germline CDR1 GTSNPN, CDR2 SVGIG (reference sequence). V gave up 3 bases and J gave up 3 bases; unmatched junction bases: 4. In DNA form, the CDR3 reads TGTGCCTGGAGCAGGGGGAGGGACACTGAAGCTTTCTTT. Amino acid sequence: CAWSRGRDTEAFF.

This chain uses TRBV9 with TRBJ2-1; either TRBD1 or TRBD2 may supply D (5 bases each). Germline values: CDR1 SGDLS, CDR2 YYNGEE. Deletions cut 2 bases from V and 7 bases from J, with 19 bases between. The CDR3 runs 16 residues. Here the CDR3 reads CASSVGSGPSRNEQFF. As DNA, the CDR3 is TGTGCCAGCAGCGTTGGCTCGGGACCTTCACGGAATGAGCAGTTCTTC.

The chain carries TRBV2 and TRBJ2-6, with 7 nucleotides matching TRBD1. The germline V gene has CDR1 SNHLY and CDR2 FYNNEI. V was clipped by 4 bases and J by 2 bases; unmatched bases: 2. The CDR3 runs 15 residues. CDR3 region: CASSADRAGANVLTF. The CDR3 bases are TGTGCCAGCAGTGCAGACAGGGCTGGGGCCAACGTCCTGACTTTC.